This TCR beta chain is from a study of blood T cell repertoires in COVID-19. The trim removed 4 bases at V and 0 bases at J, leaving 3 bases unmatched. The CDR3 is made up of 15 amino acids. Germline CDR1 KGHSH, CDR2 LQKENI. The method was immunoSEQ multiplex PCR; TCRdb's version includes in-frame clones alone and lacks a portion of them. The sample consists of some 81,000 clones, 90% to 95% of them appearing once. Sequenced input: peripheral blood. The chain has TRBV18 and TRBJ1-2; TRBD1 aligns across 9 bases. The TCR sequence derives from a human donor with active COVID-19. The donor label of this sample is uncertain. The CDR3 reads CASSQDRGSNYGYTF. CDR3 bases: TGTGCCAGCTCACAGGACAGGGGATCTAACTATGGCTACACCTTC.